Presented here are 21 T cell receptor beta chains from one specimen sequenced in a study of blood T cell repertoires in COVID-19. Sequenced by immunoSEQ multiplex PCR; TCRdb stores in-frame clones only, minus some. The table has over 120,000 clones, roughly 87% seen once. The specimen was peripheral blood. These receptors were collected from a woman aged 45-65 years with acute or convalescent COVID-19.

The chain employs TRBV4-2 and TRBJ2-3, with 8 bases aligning to TRBD2. This CDR3 has 16 residues. The junction had 3 bases not matched to a gene; V was cut back by 0 bases and J by 1 base. CDR1 LGHNA and CDR2 YNFKEQ come from the germline V gene. The CDR3 bases are TGTGCCAGCAGCCAAGACATTAGCGGGGGCACAGATACGCAGTATTTT. Translation: CASSQDISGGTDTQYF.

The V gene is TRBV6-5, the J gene TRBJ1-1; D is uncertain. Germline loops: CDR1 MNHEY, CDR2 SVGAGI. This CDR3 is 13 amino acids long. With 2 bases removed from V and 4 bases from J, the gap between germline ends came to 8 bases. CDR3 protein: CASSYNLFTEAFF. For the CDR3, the DNA is TGTGCCAGCAGTTACAACTTATTCACTGAAGCTTTCTTT.

The chain couples TRBV2 to TRBJ1-3, with D unclear. The germline V gene has CDR1 SNHLY and CDR2 FYNNEI. Deletions cut 7 bases from V and 4 bases from J, with 20 bases between. The length of the CDR3 is 16 residues. The CDR3 region is CASKRSALRSGNTIYF. In DNA form, the CDR3 reads TGTGCCAGCAAGCGAAGTGCCCTACGCTCGGGAAACACCATATATTTT.

The chain combines TRBV7-9 with TRBJ2-5, with a weak D call TRBD2 (6 bases). Trimming pared 0 bases from V and 7 bases from J, leaving 18 bases between. Germline-derived CDR1 and CDR2 are SEHNR and FQNEAQ (reference sequence). The length of the CDR3 is 16 residues. CDR3 nucleotides: TGTGCCAGCAGCTTAGCGCTAGGAGGACTATATGGGACCCAGTACTTC. This encodes CASSLALGGLYGTQYF.

This chain connects TRBV5-5 to TRBJ1-1; D ambiguous. Germline V gene lookup returns CDR1 SGHKS and CDR2 YYEKEE (reference sequence). The CDR3 covers 12 residues. Trimming left V 6 bases short and J 6 bases short, with 12 bases between. The CDR3 spells CASTLPESEAFF. CDR3 coding DNA: TGTGCCAGCACCCTTCCCGAGTCTGAAGCTTTCTTT. Full variable domain (missing parts from reference TRBV5-5 and TRBJ1-1): DAGVTQSPTHLIKTRGQQVTLRCSPISGHKSVSWYQQVLGQGPQFIFQYYEKEERGRGNFPDRFSARQFPNYSSELNVNALLLGDSALYLCASTLPESEAFFGQGTRLTVV.

V gene TRBV5-1 combines with J gene TRBJ2-7, with 10 bases lining up with TRBD1. The germline CDR1 and CDR2 sequences are SGHRS and YFSETQ. The CDR3 has 14 residues. V shed 6 bases and J 7 bases; nucleotides not matched to a gene: 10. CDR3 loop: CASIRGTGEGEQYF. The CDR3 DNA is TGCGCCAGCATCCGGGGGACAGGGGAAGGAGAGCAGTACTTC.

CDR3 sequence: CATSILSGSTGELFF. CDR3 sequence (DNA): TGTGCCACCAGCATCCTTAGCGGGAGTACCGGGGAGCTGTTTTTT. The chain combines TRBV15 with TRBJ2-2; the match to TRBD2 covers 9 bases. V gave up 4 bases and J gave up 5 bases; unmatched junction bases: 5. Looked up from germline, CDR1 is LNHNV and CDR2 is YYDKDF (reference sequence). This CDR3 has 15 amino acids.

Note on this clone: At one boundary the junction diverges from the germline segment, which might be a read error. The chain uses TRBV5-1 and TRBJ2-2; D is perhaps TRBD1 (5 bases). The CDR3 has 14 amino acids. Per germline, CDR1 SGHRS and CDR2 YFSETQ. The CDR3 loop reads CASSLRQNIGELFF. CDR3 sequence (DNA): TGCGCCAGCAGCTTGAGACAGAACATCGGGGAGCTGTTTTTT.

The V call is TRBV15, the J call TRBJ2-3, with a tentative D call TRBD1 (6 bases). CDR1 LNHNV and CDR2 YYDKDF come from the germline V gene (reference sequence). With 1 base removed from V and 4 bases from J, the gap between germline ends came to 9 bases. The length of the CDR3 is 14 residues. The CDR3 sequence: CATSRGTAADTQYF. CDR3 coding DNA: TGTGCCACCAGCAGAGGGACAGCCGCAGATACGCAGTATTTT.

The CDR3 spells CASSPGSNEQYF. The CDR3 DNA is TGCGCCAGCAGTCCAGGGTCGAACGAGCAGTACTTC. The genes are TRBV5-1 and TRBJ2-7; TRBD1 is a possible D gene (5 bases). Per the germline V gene, CDR1 is SGHRS and CDR2 is YFSETQ. This CDR3 spans 12 amino acids. The germline V and J ends were trimmed by 5 bases and 5 bases, with 11 bases remaining between them.

This chain uses TRBV18 with TRBJ1-1; D not certain. Germline CDR1 reads KGHSH; CDR2 reads LQKENI. The CDR3 runs 13 residues. V gave up 3 bases and J gave up 2 bases, with 7 bases separating them. CDR3 in amino acids: CASSPESNTEAFF. CDR3 DNA sequence: TGTGCCAGCTCACCGGAGAGCAACACTGAAGCTTTCTTT.

V and J are TRBV27 and TRBJ2-1; 8 bases agree with TRBD2. After removal of 4 bases from V and 1 base from J, the junction contained 6 bases not matched to a gene. The CDR3 covers 16 residues. Germline loops: CDR1 MNHEY, CDR2 SMNVEV (reference sequence). The CDR3 region is CASSSPSGLSYNEQFF. The CDR3 DNA follows: TGTGCCAGCAGTTCCCCTAGCGGGTTGTCCTACAATGAGCAGTTCTTC.

J is TRBJ2-5 and V is TRBV4-1, with TRBD1 matching over 8 bases. The CDR3 contains 14 residues. The V and J ends lost 4 bases and 4 bases, in that order; junction bases with no gene match: 5. Germline assignment: CDR1 MGHRA and CDR2 YSYEKL. CDR3 amino acids: CASSLQGARETQYF. The CDR3 nucleotides are TGCGCCAGCAGCCTGCAGGGGGCGCGAGAGACCCAGTACTTC.

The rearrangement joins TRBV5-4 to TRBJ2-1; 9 bases are shared with TRBD1. Per germline, CDR1 SGHNT and CDR2 YYREEE (reference sequence). This CDR3 spans 15 amino acids. V was clipped by 2 bases and J by 9 bases; unmatched bases: 9. The CDR3 bases are TGTGCCAGCAGCTTAAGGACAGGGGAGGTGGGTGAGCAGTTCTTC. Translation: CASSLRTGEVGEQFF.

This clone was seen just once. The chain combines TRBV27 with TRBJ2-1; 11 bases match TRBD2. The CDR3 runs 15 residues. Germline V gives CDR1 MNHEY, CDR2 SMNVEV (reference sequence). The V gene end was trimmed by 6 bases and the J gene end by 4 bases; junction bases not matched to a gene: 5. The CDR3 here is CASSLGLAVYNEQFF. CDR3 DNA: TGTGCCAGCAGCCTGGGACTAGCGGTTTACAATGAGCAGTTCTTC.

This clone was found a few times. The chain is built from TRBV6-5 and TRBJ1-1, with D possibly being TRBD1 (5 bases). The V end was cut by 5 bases, the J end by 0 bases, with 10 bases between. The CDR3 consists of 14 residues. The V gene's germline CDR1 is MNHEY and CDR2 SVGAGI. CDR3 DNA sequence: TGTGCCAGCAGTCCCGGACACATGAACACTGAAGCTTTCTTT. Translated, it gives CASSPGHMNTEAFF.

This chain joins TRBV3-1 (or the pseudogene TRBV3-2) and TRBJ2-7; 7 positions agree with TRBD1. This CDR3 contains 12 residues. From germline, CDR1 is LGHDT and CDR2 YNNKEL (reference sequence). CDR3 nucleotide sequence: TGTGGGGGGACAGAGGAGACCTACGAGCAGTACTTC. Its translation: CGGTEETYEQYF.

The V gene is TRBV27, the J gene TRBJ1-5; D possibly corresponds to TRBD1 (6 bases). The CDR3 has 14 amino acids. V was cut by 1 base and J by 4 bases, with 8 bases left in between. Looked up from germline, CDR1 is MNHEY and CDR2 is SMNVEV (reference sequence). CDR3 protein: CASSLLRGNQPQHF. In nucleotides, the CDR3 is TGTGCCAGCAGTTTATTGAGGGGGAATCAGCCCCAGCATTTT.

This chain joins TRBV24-1 and TRBJ1-1, with 7 nucleotides matching TRBD1. Germline V gene lookup returns CDR1 KGHDR and CDR2 SFDVKD. This CDR3 has 14 residues. The trim removed 5 bases at V and 8 bases at J, leaving 10 bases unmatched. Written as DNA, the CDR3 is TGTGCCACCAGTGGAGGACCAGGACAGGCAGAAGCTTTCTTT. This sequence encodes CATSGGPGQAEAFF.

This rearrangement joins TRBV5-1 to TRBJ2-7; 7 nucleotides align to TRBD1. The J segment lost 5 bases and the V segment lost 0 bases, leaving 5 bases of the junction unmatched. From germline, CDR1 is SGHRS and CDR2 YFSETQ. This CDR3 comprises 14 residues. CDR3 amino acids: CASSLGGTVNEQYF. In DNA form, the CDR3 reads TGCGCCAGCAGCTTGGGGGGGACAGTTAACGAGCAGTACTTC.

V usage is TRBV5-1 and J usage is TRBJ2-3; 10 bases line up with TRBD1. Germline V gene sequence: CDR1 SGHRS, CDR2 YFSETQ. J gave up 6 bases and V 5 bases, and 9 bases lay outside the gene matches. This CDR3 spans 15 amino acids. The CDR3 nucleotides are TGCGCCAGCAGGGAGACAGGGGGCGCTGGTGATACGCAGTATTTT. This encodes CASRETGGAGDTQYF.